The 4 T cell receptor beta chains below were found in one sample sequenced in a study of shared clonotypes between healthy human individuals. The repertoire was sequenced with immunoSEQ multiplex PCR; TCRdb's copy has only in-frame clones and lacks some. The table has 2 million to 2.5 million clones, 80% to 95% seen once; the top ten hold under 0.45%. The source material was naive CD4+ T cells from PBMCs. Subset defined: CD45RA+ positively selected. The receptors were gathered from a man aged 18 to 30 in good health. Some clones in this sample may be carry-over from other donors' samples.

The rearrangement links TRBV7-6 to TRBJ2-2, with 7 bases identical to TRBD2. With V trimmed by 7 bases and J by 5 bases, 4 bases remained unmatched. CDR3 length equals 13 residues. Germline assignment: CDR1 SGHVS and CDR2 FNYEAQ. In DNA form, the CDR3 reads TGTGCCAGCACGATCGGGAGGACCGGGGAGCTGTTTTTT. Its translation: CASTIGRTGELFF. Based on the CDR3 plus reference TRBV7-6 and TRBJ2-2, the full variable domain is GAGVSQSPRYKVTKRGQDVALRCDPISGHVSLYWYRQALGQGPEFLTYFNYEAQQDKSGLPNDRFSAERPEGSISTLTIQRTEQRDSAMYRCASTIGRTGELFFGEGSRLTVL.

The chain has TRBV27 and TRBJ1-4, with D unclear. The V and J ends lost 2 bases and 7 bases respectively, with 14 bases between them. This CDR3 has 15 amino acids. CDR1 MNHEY and CDR2 SMNVEV come from the germline V gene (reference sequence). CDR3 DNA sequence: TGTGCCAGCAGTTTAAGGCAGCACCCGACTGAAAAACTGTTTTTT. This codes for CASSLRQHPTEKLFF.

This clone was found once. The V call is TRBV15, the J call TRBJ1-2; D remains ambiguous. The germline gives CDR1 LNHNV, CDR2 YYDKDF (reference sequence). This CDR3 contains 13 residues. V lost 1 base, J lost 6 bases, and 9 bases lay in between. The CDR3 is CATSRGGINGYTF. CDR3 sequence (DNA): TGTGCCACCAGCAGAGGAGGGATCAATGGCTACACCTTC.

This rearrangement joins TRBV5-1 to TRBJ2-7, with a tentative D call TRBD2 (6 bases). The CDR3 loop spans 12 amino acids. Trimming took off 3 bases at V and 6 bases at J, with 10 bases between the two ends. Germline CDR1 reads SGHRS; CDR2 reads YFSETQ. The CDR3 spells CASSSQEGEQYF. DNA for the CDR3: TGCGCCAGCAGCTCCCAGGAGGGCGAGCAGTACTTC. Based on the CDR3 plus reference TRBV5-1 and TRBJ2-7, the full variable domain is KAGVTQTPRYLIKTRGQQVTLSCSPISGHRSVSWYQQTPGQGLQFLFEYFSETQRNKGNFPGRFSGRQFSNSRSEMNVSTLELGDSALYLCASSSQEGEQYFGPGTRLTVT.